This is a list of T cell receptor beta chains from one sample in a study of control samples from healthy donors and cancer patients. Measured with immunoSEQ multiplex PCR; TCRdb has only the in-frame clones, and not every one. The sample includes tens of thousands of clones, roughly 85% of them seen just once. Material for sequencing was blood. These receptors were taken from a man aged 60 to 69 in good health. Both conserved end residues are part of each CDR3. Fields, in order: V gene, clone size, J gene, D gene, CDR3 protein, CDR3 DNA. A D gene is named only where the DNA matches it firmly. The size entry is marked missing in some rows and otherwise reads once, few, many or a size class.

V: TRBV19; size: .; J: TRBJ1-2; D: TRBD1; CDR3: CASSLDRANYGYTF; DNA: TGTGCCAGTAGTCTCGACAGGGCCAACTATGGCTACACCTTC
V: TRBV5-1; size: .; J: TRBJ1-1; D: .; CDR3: CASSSVNPGNTEAFF; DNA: TGCGCCAGCAGCTCCGTAAATCCAGGGAACACTGAAGCTTTCTTT
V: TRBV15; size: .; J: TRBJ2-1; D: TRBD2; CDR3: CATSRGQTTSGRARYEQFF; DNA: TGTGCCACCAGCAGGGGACAGACAACTAGCGGGAGGGCCAGGTATGAGCAGTTCTTC
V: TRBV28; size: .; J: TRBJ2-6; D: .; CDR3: CASSLRVSGANVLTF; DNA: TGTGCCAGCAGTTTGAGGGTCTCTGGGGCCAACGTCCTGACTTTC
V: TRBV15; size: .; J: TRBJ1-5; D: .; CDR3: CATSIRDGNQPQHF; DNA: TGTGCCACCAGCATCCGGGACGGCAATCAGCCCCAGCATTTT
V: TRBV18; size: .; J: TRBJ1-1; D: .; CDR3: CASSPATERNTEAFF; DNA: TGTGCCAGCTCACCCGCGACAGAGAGGAACACTGAAGCTTTCTTT
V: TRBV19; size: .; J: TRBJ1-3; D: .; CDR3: CASSTPGLLDSGNTIYF; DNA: TGTGCCAGTAGTACCCCAGGTCTCCTAGACTCTGGAAACACCATATATTTT
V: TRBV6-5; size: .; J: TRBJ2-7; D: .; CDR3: CASRTLGTGTYEQYF; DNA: TGTGCCAGCAGGACACTCGGGACCGGGACCTACGAGCAGTACTTC
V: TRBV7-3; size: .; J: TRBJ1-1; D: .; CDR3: CASSSRLGTEAFF; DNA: TGTGCCAGCAGTTCCCGACTAGGGACTGAAGCTTTCTTT
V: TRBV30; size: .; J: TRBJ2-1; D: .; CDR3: CAWAGRSYNEQFF; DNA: TGTGCCTGGGCGGGACGCTCCTACAATGAGCAGTTCTTC
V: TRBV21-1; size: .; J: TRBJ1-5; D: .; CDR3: CASSLLPGQGSQPQHF; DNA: TGTGCCAGCAGCCTTTTGCCGGGACAGGGGAGTCAGCCCCAGCATTTT
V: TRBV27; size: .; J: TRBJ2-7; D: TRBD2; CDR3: CASSPAGEPYEQYF; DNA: TGTGCCAGCAGTCCGGCGGGGGAACCCTACGAGCAGTACTTC
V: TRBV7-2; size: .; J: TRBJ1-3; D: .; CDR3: CASSLNGRDSGNTIYF; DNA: TGTGCCAGCAGCCTCAACGGACGCGACTCTGGAAACACCATATATTTT
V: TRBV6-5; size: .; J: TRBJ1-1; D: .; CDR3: CASSYQTGQAFF; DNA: TGTGCCAGCAGTTACCAAACCGGACAGGCTTTCTTT
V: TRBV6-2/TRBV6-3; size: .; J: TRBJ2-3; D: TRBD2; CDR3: CASSSSGSVQLTDTQYF; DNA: TGTGCCAGCAGTTCCAGCGGGAGTGTTCAACTCACAGATACGCAGTATTTT
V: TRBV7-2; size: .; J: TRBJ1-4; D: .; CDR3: CASQRVLEEKLFF; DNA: TGTGCCAGCCAAAGGGTCCTGGAAGAAAAACTGTTTTTT
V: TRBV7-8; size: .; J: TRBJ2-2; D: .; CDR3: CASSPSRATNTGELFF; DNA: TGTGCCAGCAGCCCCTCGAGGGCAACGAACACCGGGGAGCTGTTTTTT
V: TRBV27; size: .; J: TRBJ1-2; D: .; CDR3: CASSFSRQNYGYTF; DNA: TGTGCCAGCAGTTTTTCCAGGCAAAACTATGGCTACACCTTC
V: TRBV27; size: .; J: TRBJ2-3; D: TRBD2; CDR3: CASKASGGTDTQYF; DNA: TGTGCCTCAAAGGCTAGCGGGGGGACAGATACGCAGTATTTT
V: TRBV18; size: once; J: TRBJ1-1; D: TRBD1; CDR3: CASSPYRDSEAFF; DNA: TGTGCCAGCTCACCGTATAGGGACAGCGAAGCTTTCTTT
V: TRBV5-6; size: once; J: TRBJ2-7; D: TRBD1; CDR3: CASSLGGTGVNLGYEQYF; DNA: TGCGCCAGCAGCTTGGGGGGGACAGGGGTAAATTTAGGGTACGAGCAGTACTTC
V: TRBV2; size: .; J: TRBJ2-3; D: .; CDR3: CASSGVGAGANTQYF; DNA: TGTGCCAGCAGTGGCGTCGGGGCGGGGGCAAATACGCAGTATTTT